Shown below are 27 T cell receptor beta chains from a single sample sequenced in a study of a mutant IDH1 vaccine in newly diagnosed glioma. For these receptors, no antigen is known. Noted time point: week 35, safety follow-up. Every vaccine dose comprised 300 ug of mutant IDH1 20-mer peptide plus topical imiquimod. Here immunoSEQ multiplex PCR was the method, and the copy in TCRdb shows in-frame clones only, minus some. Of over 30,000 clones listed, 79% are singletons. The starting material was PBMCs, obtained from a glioma patient whose treatment included an IDH1 peptide vaccine. The origin of the receptors is a woman aged 25-40 years with glioma. Some clones in this sample may be carry-over from other donors' samples.

V and J are TRBV6-5 and TRBJ2-7, with D perhaps matching TRBD1 or TRBD2 (5 bases each). V gave up 5 bases and J gave up 6 bases, with 20 bases separating them. Germline CDR1 and CDR2: MNHEY and SVGAGI. The CDR3 sequence is 15 residues long. The CDR3 DNA reads TGTGCCAGCAGTCAAGGGGACCGAACTTGGCTCGAGCAGTACTTC. Translated, it gives CASSQGDRTWLEQYF.

This clone occurred a few times. The chain employs TRBV5-1 and TRBJ2-3; unclear D gene. Trimming left V 4 bases short and J 2 bases short, with 17 bases between. Looked up from germline, CDR1 is SGHRS and CDR2 is YFSETQ. CDR3 size: 16 residues. The DNA for the CDR3 is TGCGCCAGCAGCCTAAGTGGGATCCCGCCCACAGATACGCAGTATTTT. Its translation: CASSLSGIPPTDTQYF.

The chain joins TRBV7-6 to TRBJ2-1; 12 bases agree with TRBD2. After removal of 4 bases from V and 7 bases from J, the junction contained 14 bases not matched to a gene. This CDR3 has 18 residues. Germline CDR1 reads SGHVS; CDR2 reads FNYEAQ. The CDR3 DNA follows: TGTGCCAGCAGCTCCAATCTAGCGGGAGGGCCTTCCGGGAATGAGCAGTTCTTC. Amino acids: CASSSNLAGGPSGNEQFF.

The chain has TRBV6-5 and TRBJ2-7; D is undetermined. Deletions cut 8 bases from V and 5 bases from J, with 22 bases between. The CDR3 is made up of 15 amino acids. Germline assignment: CDR1 MNHEY and CDR2 SVGAGI. The CDR3 spells CASSLTWPLSHEQYF. The CDR3 region has the DNA TGTGCCAGCTCCTTGACATGGCCCCTCTCTCACGAGCAGTACTTC.

The chain joins TRBV14 to TRBJ2-2; 9 bases align to TRBD2. Germline values: CDR1 SGHDN, CDR2 FVKESK. This CDR3 spans 15 amino acids. V lost 6 bases and J lost 6; bases outside the gene matches: 8. Here the CDR3 DNA reads TGTGCCAGCAGACTTGCGGGAGGGCTTCCCGGGGAGCTGTTTTTT. Its translation is CASRLAGGLPGELFF.

The V and J genes are TRBV10-2 and TRBJ1-1; 7 bases fit TRBD1. Looked up from germline, CDR1 is WSHSY and CDR2 is SAAADI. Trimming took 7 bases from V and 4 from J; bases not matched to a gene: 3. This CDR3 has 12 residues. The CDR3 region is CASNRQGTEAFF. DNA for the CDR3: TGCGCCAGCAACAGACAGGGCACTGAAGCTTTCTTT.

The chain combines TRBV28 with TRBJ2-5; D is possibly TRBD1 or TRBD2 (5 bases each). The ends were cut back, 8 bases at V and 7 bases at J, with 5 bases in the middle. This CDR3 region has 9 residues. Germline values: CDR1 MDHEN, CDR2 SYDVKM. The CDR3 DNA is TGTGCCAGCGGGGGGACCCAGTACTTC. It is translated as CASGGTQYF.

The chain carries TRBV6-1 and TRBJ2-1; 8 nucleotides align to TRBD1. This CDR3 spans 15 amino acids. Germline V CDR1 and CDR2: MNHNS, SASEGT. Trimming removed 0 bases from V and 4 bases from J; junction bases left unmatched: 2. The CDR3 DNA follows: TGTGCCAGCAGTGAAGCGGGACAGGCTTACAATGAGCAGTTCTTC. Amino acid sequence: CASSEAGQAYNEQFF.

The rearrangement links TRBV9 to TRBJ2-1, with 8 bases lining up with TRBD2. The CDR3 has 14 amino acids. Germline CDR1 reads SGDLS; CDR2 reads YYNGEE. With V trimmed by 5 bases and J by 6 bases, 7 bases remained unmatched. CDR3 residues: CASRPSLAGNEQFF. The CDR3 region has the DNA TGTGCCAGCAGGCCCTCGCTAGCGGGCAATGAGCAGTTCTTC.

The V call is TRBV4-1, the J call TRBJ1-4; TRBD1 is a possible D gene (5 bases). Per germline, CDR1 MGHRA and CDR2 YSYEKL. CDR3 size: 18 residues. The V end was cut by 1 base, the J end by 4 bases, with 19 bases between. The CDR3 loop is CASSQGSVETDFNEKLFF. CDR3 DNA: TGCGCCAGCAGCCAAGGAAGTGTTGAGACAGATTTTAATGAAAAACTGTTTTTT.

The rearrangement uses TRBV11-2 and TRBJ1-1; possible D gene TRBD1, 5 bases. V gave up 1 base and J gave up 1 base, with 19 bases separating them. CDR3 size: 18 residues. The germline V gene encodes CDR1 SGHAT and CDR2 FQNNGV. The CDR3 bases are TGTGCCAGCAGCTTAGGATTTCAGGGAACCACAAAGAACACTGAAGCTTTCTTT. It yields the protein CASSLGFQGTTKNTEAFF.

The CDR3 DNA sequence: TGTGCCAGCAGTTTCCTGACAGGGGGCTCTGGAAACACCATATATTTT. Protein sequence: CASSFLTGGSGNTIYF. This sequence joins TRBV28 and TRBJ1-3; TRBD1 matches 9 bases. This CDR3 has 16 amino acids. Looked up from germline, CDR1 is MDHEN and CDR2 is SYDVKM. Losses at the gene ends were 3 bases for V and 0 bases for J; bases not matched to a gene: 3.

The V call is TRBV5-1, the J call TRBJ2-5, with 13 nucleotides matching TRBD2. This CDR3 is 18 amino acids long. V trimming: 4 bases; J trimming: 4 bases; junction bases outside the gene matches: 13. The germline CDR1 and CDR2 sequences are SGHRS and YFSETQ. The CDR3 DNA sequence: TGCGCCAGCAGCGAGAGAACACTGACTAGCGGGAGGTTAGAGACCCAGTACTTC. It specifies CASSERTLTSGRLETQYF.

V and J are TRBV9 and TRBJ1-2; D perhaps matches TRBD1 (6 bases). V shed 0 bases and J shed 4 bases, with 13 bases lying between them. This CDR3 comprises 15 residues. Looked up from germline, CDR1 is SGDLS and CDR2 is YYNGEE. CDR3: CASSVVSSDSYGYTF. CDR3 DNA sequence: TGTGCCAGCAGCGTAGTCTCGTCGGACAGCTATGGCTACACCTTC.

The chain joins TRBV5-6 to TRBJ2-7, with 7 positions matching TRBD1. This CDR3 is 16 amino acids long. Trimming at V came to 2 bases and at J to 0 bases, leaving 8 bases not matched to a gene. In germline, CDR1 is SGHDT, CDR2 YYEEEE. The CDR3 spells CASSFLDRLNSYEQYF. CDR3 coding DNA: TGTGCCAGCAGCTTCCTGGACAGGTTAAACTCCTACGAGCAGTACTTC.

The chain has TRBV2 and TRBJ1-5, with unresolved D. Trimming removed 11 bases from V and 6 bases from J, with 17 bases in between. CDR3 length equals 13 residues. Germline loops: CDR1 SNHLY, CDR2 FYNNEI. The CDR3 coding sequence is TGTGCCTCCACTGACCAGGAGGGTCAGCCCCAGCATTTT. This translates into CASTDQEGQPQHF. Together with reference TRBV2 and TRBJ1-5, the CDR3 gives the full variable domain: EPEVTQTPSHQVTQMGQEVILRCVPISNHLYFYWYRQILGQKVEFLVSFYNNEISEKSEIFDDQFSVERPDGSNFTLKIRSTKLEDSAMYFCASTDQEGQPQHFGDGTRLSIL.

The CDR3 nucleotides are TGTGCCAGCAGCTTAGGAGGGGGAAGTGAAAAACTGTTTTTT. Its protein is CASSLGGGSEKLFF. The chain has TRBV13 and TRBJ1-4, with D possibly TRBD1 on 6 matching bases. V was pared by 0 bases and J by 7 bases, with 9 bases between. Looked up from germline, CDR1 is PRHDT and CDR2 is FYEKMQ (reference sequence). There are 14 residues in the CDR3.

The V gene is TRBV6-1, the J gene TRBJ1-5, with D unresolved. This CDR3 comprises 14 residues. Trimming took off 4 bases at V and 6 bases at J, with 13 bases between the two ends. Germline CDR1 reads MNHNS; CDR2 reads SASEGT. CDR3 in DNA: TGTGCCAGCAGTGTTGAAGGGATCGGTCAGCCCCAGCATTTT. Amino acids: CASSVEGIGQPQHF.

The chain joins TRBV19 to TRBJ1-5, with D possibly matching TRBD1 (5 bases). There are 15 residues in the CDR3. Germline loops: CDR1 LNHDA, CDR2 SQIVND (reference sequence). Trimming took 5 bases from V and 0 from J, leaving 11 bases between them. In DNA form, the CDR3 reads TGTGCCAGTAGTCAAAGGGACGGTAGCAATCAGCCCCAGCATTTT. This gives the protein CASSQRDGSNQPQHF.

The chain couples TRBV6-5 to TRBJ2-5; D is uncertain. The DNA end is more similar to TRBJ2-7, so the J call may be wrong. Germline values: CDR1 MNHEY, CDR2 SVGAGI. CDR3 length: 11 amino acids. The CDR3 bases are TGTGCCAGCAAAGGGCTCGACGAGCAGTACTTC. It yields the protein CASKGLDEQYF.

The gene calls are TRBV19 and TRBJ1-4; D not resolved. This CDR3 spans 12 amino acids. The V and J ends lost 1 base and 8 bases respectively, with 5 bases between them. Germline CDR1 reads LNHDA; CDR2 reads SQIVND (reference sequence). CDR3 sequence: CASSIGGEKLFF. The CDR3 region has the DNA TGTGCCAGTAGTATAGGGGGAGAAAAACTGTTTTTT.

The chain joins TRBV9 to TRBJ1-4, with D unresolved. Germline values: CDR1 SGDLS, CDR2 YYNGEE. The V end lost 0 bases, the J end lost 0 bases, and 6 bases lay between the germline ends. The CDR3 loop spans 15 amino acids. The CDR3 loop reads CASSVEATTNEKLFF. The DNA of the CDR3 is TGTGCCAGCAGCGTAGAGGCCACAACTAATGAAAAACTGTTTTTT.

The chain combines TRBV13 with TRBJ1-2; 10 bases are a match to TRBD1. CDR3 length equals 14 residues. The germline V gene encodes CDR1 PRHDT and CDR2 FYEKMQ (reference sequence). V shed 5 bases and J 5 bases; nucleotides not matched to a gene: 5. The CDR3 nucleotides are TGTGCCAGCAGCCACGGGACAGGGGATTATGGCTACACCTTC. As protein: CASSHGTGDYGYTF.

The chain carries TRBV29-1 and TRBJ2-2; 14 bases are shared with TRBD2. V dropped 0 bases and J dropped 6; count of bases not matched to a gene: 6. Looked up from germline, CDR1 is SQVTM and CDR2 is ANQGSEA. The CDR3 loop spans 17 amino acids. The CDR3 region has the DNA TGCAGCGTTGAAGACGGGCGACTAGCGGGAGGGCCCGGGGAGCTGTTTTTT. Translated, it gives CSVEDGRLAGGPGELFF.

The rearrangement links TRBV5-4 to TRBJ2-7, with D perhaps assigned TRBD1 or TRBD2 (5 bases each). This CDR3 spans 16 amino acids. V lost 2 bases and J lost 2, with 17 bases in between. Germline loops: CDR1 SGHNT, CDR2 YYREEE (reference sequence). The CDR3: CASSFRGSGATYEQYF. CDR3 sequence (DNA): TGTGCCAGCAGCTTTCGGGGCAGCGGTGCTACCTACGAGCAGTACTTC.

There are a few counts of this clone. The chain uses TRBV27 and TRBJ2-2, with 8 bases that match TRBD1. V lost 10 bases and J lost 6; bases outside the gene matches: 10. CDR1 and CDR2 (germline): MNHEY, SMNVEV (reference sequence). The CDR3 is 14 residues long. The CDR3: CATNADRGAGELFF. CDR3 in DNA: TGTGCCACCAACGCCGACAGGGGCGCCGGGGAGCTGTTTTTT.

The rearrangement links TRBV6-1 to TRBJ1-5, with 9 bases lining up with TRBD1. This CDR3 has 20 residues. Trimming removed 0 bases from V and 1 base from J; junction bases left unmatched: 13. Germline loops: CDR1 MNHNS, CDR2 SASEGT. For the CDR3, the DNA is TGTGCCAGCAGTGAAGCGCTTCGGGACAGGGTCCGGATCAGCAATCAGCCCCAGCATTTT. Its protein is CASSEALRDRVRISNQPQHF.